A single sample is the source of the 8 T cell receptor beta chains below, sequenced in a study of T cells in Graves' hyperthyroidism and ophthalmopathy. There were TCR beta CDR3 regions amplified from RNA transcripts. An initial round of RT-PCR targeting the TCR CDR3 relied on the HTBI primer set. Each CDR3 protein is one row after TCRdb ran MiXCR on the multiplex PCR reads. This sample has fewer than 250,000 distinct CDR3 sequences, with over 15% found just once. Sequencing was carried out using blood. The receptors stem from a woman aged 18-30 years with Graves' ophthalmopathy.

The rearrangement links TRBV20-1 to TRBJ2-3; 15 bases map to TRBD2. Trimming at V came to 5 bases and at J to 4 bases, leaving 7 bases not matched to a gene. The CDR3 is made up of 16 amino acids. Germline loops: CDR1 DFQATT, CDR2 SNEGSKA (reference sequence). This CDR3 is CSAPGLAGGPPDTQYF. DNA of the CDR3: TGCAGTGCTCCGGGACTAGCGGGAGGTCCCCCAGATACGCAGTATTTT.

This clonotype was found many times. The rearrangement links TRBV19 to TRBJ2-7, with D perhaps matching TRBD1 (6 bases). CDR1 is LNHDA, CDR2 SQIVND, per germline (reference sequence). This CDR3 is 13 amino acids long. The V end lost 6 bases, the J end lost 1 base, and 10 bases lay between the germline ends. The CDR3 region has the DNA TGTGCCAGTAGCGCCGGGACATCCTACGAGCAGTACTTC. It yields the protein CASSAGTSYEQYF.

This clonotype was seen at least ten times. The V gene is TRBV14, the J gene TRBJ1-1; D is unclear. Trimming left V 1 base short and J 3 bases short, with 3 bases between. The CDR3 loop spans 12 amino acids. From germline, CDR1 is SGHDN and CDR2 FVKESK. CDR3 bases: TGTGCCAGCAGCCAAGTATACACTGAAGCTTTCTTT. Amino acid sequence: CASSQVYTEAFF.

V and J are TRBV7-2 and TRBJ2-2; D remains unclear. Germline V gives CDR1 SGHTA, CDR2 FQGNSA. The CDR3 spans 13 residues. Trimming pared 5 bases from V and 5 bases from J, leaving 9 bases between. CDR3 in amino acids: CASSPQQTGELFF. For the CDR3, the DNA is TGTGCCAGCAGCCCCCAGCAAACCGGGGAGCTGTTTTTT.

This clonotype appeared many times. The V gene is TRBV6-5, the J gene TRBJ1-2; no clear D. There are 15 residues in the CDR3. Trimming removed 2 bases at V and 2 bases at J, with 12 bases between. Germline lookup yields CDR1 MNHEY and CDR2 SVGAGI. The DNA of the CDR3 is TGTGCCAGCAGTTACCGAGGCAAGGGAAACTATGGCTACACCTTC. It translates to CASSYRGKGNYGYTF.

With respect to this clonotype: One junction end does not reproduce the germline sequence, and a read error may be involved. CDR3 sequence reads: CATSTPTGTGTAKNIQCF. The DNA for the CDR3 is TGTGCCACCAGCACACCAACCGGGACAGGGACCGCCAAAAACATTCAGTGCTTC. This sequence joins TRBV24-1 and TRBJ2-4; 9 bases align to TRBD1. CDR1 KGHDR and CDR2 SFDVKD come from the germline V gene. The CDR3 is 18 amino acids.

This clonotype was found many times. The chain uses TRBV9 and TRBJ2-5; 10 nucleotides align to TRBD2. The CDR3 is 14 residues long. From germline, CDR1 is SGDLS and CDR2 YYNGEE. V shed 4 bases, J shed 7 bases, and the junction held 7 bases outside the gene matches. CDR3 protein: CASSPASGGGTQYF. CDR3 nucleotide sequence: TGTGCCAGCAGCCCCGCGAGCGGGGGGGGGACCCAGTACTTC.

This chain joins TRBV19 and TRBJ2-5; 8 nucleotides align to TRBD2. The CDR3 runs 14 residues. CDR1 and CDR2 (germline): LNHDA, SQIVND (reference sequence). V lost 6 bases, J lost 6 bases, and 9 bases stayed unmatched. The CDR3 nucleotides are TGTGCCAGTAGGACAAGCGGGAGTCCAAAGACCCAGTACTTC. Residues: CASRTSGSPKTQYF.